The 18 T cell receptor beta chains below all came from one sample that was sequenced in a study of memory CD4+ T cells and cytomegalovirus serostatus. Only in-frame clones appear in the TCRdb table, and some are missing; sequencing was by immunoSEQ multiplex PCR. The table lists 84,000 or so clones, roughly 80% of them singletons, with roughly 0.8% in the top ten. The sort gate was single viable CD3+CD4+CD8-CD45RO+ cells for memory CD4+ T cells. The specimen was memory CD4+ T cells from blood. Receptor source: an adult in good health and CMV-seronegative.

The rearrangement uses TRBV30 and TRBJ1-6; D is undetermined. This CDR3 is 11 amino acids long. V was cut by 0 bases and J by 8 bases, with 2 bases left in between. Germline-derived CDR1 and CDR2 are GTSNPN and SVGIG (reference sequence). The CDR3 region is CAWSVDSPLHF. Here the CDR3 DNA reads TGTGCCTGGAGTGTAGATTCACCCCTCCACTTT.

CDR3 region: CASSYKQGSYNSPLHF. CDR3 nucleotide sequence: TGTGCCAGCAGTTACAAACAGGGTTCCTATAATTCACCCCTCCACTTT. The chain joins TRBV27 to TRBJ1-6, with D possibly matching TRBD1 (6 bases). Germline CDR1 is MNHEY and CDR2 is SMNVEV (reference sequence). This CDR3 comprises 16 residues. V was trimmed by 4 bases and J by 1 base, leaving 11 bases between them.

V gene TRBV2 combines with J gene TRBJ2-1; 7 nucleotides match TRBD2. Germline CDR1 is SNHLY and CDR2 is FYNNEI. This CDR3 is 15 amino acids long. V lost 1 base, J lost 7 bases, and 7 bases stayed unmatched. DNA for the CDR3: TGTGCCAGCAGTGAAGGGGGGGGTACCCAGAATGAGCAGTTCTTC. Protein sequence: CASSEGGGTQNEQFF.

V is TRBV4-1 and J is TRBJ2-1; unclear D gene. The CDR3 has 14 amino acids. CDR1 is MGHRA and CDR2 is YSYEKL in the germline V gene. V was trimmed by 1 base and J by 0 bases, leaving 4 bases between them. In DNA, the CDR3 is TGCGCCAGCAGCCAAGCAGCCTCCTACAATGAGCAGTTCTTC. Translating it yields CASSQAASYNEQFF.

This clone has more than one count but fewer than ten. The chain couples TRBV10-3 to TRBJ1-5; maybe TRBD1 (6 bases). The germline V gene has CDR1 ENHRY and CDR2 SYGVKD. The ends were cut back, 10 bases at V and 5 bases at J, with 15 bases in the middle. The CDR3 sequence is 13 residues long. The CDR3 loop reads CASHREMDQPQHF. DNA of the CDR3: TGTGCCAGCCACAGGGAGATGGATCAGCCCCAGCATTTT.

The chain employs TRBV2 and TRBJ2-7; perhaps D is TRBD1 or TRBD2 (5 bases each). Germline V gene data show CDR1 as SNHLY and CDR2 as FYNNEI. Trimming pared 6 bases from V and 9 bases from J, leaving 15 bases between. This CDR3 is built from 12 residues. For the CDR3, the DNA is TGTGCCAGCAGGAGGGCAGGTGACAGGCAGTACTTC. It encodes CASRRAGDRQYF.

This chain links TRBV13 with TRBJ2-2, with 10 bases aligning to TRBD1. Per germline, CDR1 PRHDT and CDR2 FYEKMQ (reference sequence). The CDR3 loop spans 17 amino acids. The J segment lost 6 bases and the V segment lost 1 base, leaving 8 bases of the junction unmatched. CDR3 in amino acids: CASSLVVGQGKAGELFF. DNA for the CDR3: TGTGCCAGCAGCTTAGTCGTGGGACAGGGGAAAGCCGGGGAGCTGTTTTTT.

The chain joins TRBV18 to TRBJ1-2; D remains unclear. The V and J ends lost 2 bases and 0 bases respectively, with 10 bases between them. Germline CDR1 and CDR2: KGHSH and LQKENI. The CDR3 consists of 15 residues. CDR3 in amino acids: CASSPSSEANYGYTF. Here the CDR3 DNA reads TGTGCCAGCTCACCATCTTCGGAGGCTAACTATGGCTACACCTTC.

V usage is TRBV5-1 and J usage is TRBJ1-1; D remains unclear. Trimming removed 5 bases at V and 3 bases at J, with 5 bases between. Germline V lookup: CDR1 SGHRS, CDR2 YFSETQ. The CDR3 has 11 residues. This chain's CDR3 is CASRVDTEAFF. The CDR3 nucleotides are TGCGCCAGCAGGGTTGACACTGAAGCTTTCTTT.

This clone was detected once. This chain uses TRBV5-7 with TRBJ1-5; D is undetermined. TRBV5-7 is treated as an ORF (open reading frame) with a function not yet certain. Trimming shortened V by 0 bases and J by 0 bases, and 7 bases separated the two germline ends. This CDR3 comprises 15 residues. This chain's CDR3 is CASSLADYSNQPQHF. The CDR3 bases are TGTGCCAGCAGCTTGGCCGATTATAGCAATCAGCCCCAGCATTTT.

CDR3 bases: TGTGCCAGCAGCTTCTCGAAGGGGGATCAGCCCCAGCATTTT. This translates into CASSFSKGDQPQHF. This chain joins TRBV7-2 and TRBJ1-5, with a tentative D call TRBD1 (6 bases). Germline-derived CDR1 and CDR2 are SGHTA and FQGNSA. Trimming cost V 3 bases and J 5 bases, with 11 bases left between them. This CDR3 spans 14 amino acids.

This clone was seen once. J is TRBJ2-3 and V is TRBV6-6; perhaps TRBD1 as D (6 bases). V shed 5 bases and J shed 1 base, with 10 bases lying between them. CDR1 is MNHNY, CDR2 SVGAGI, per germline (reference sequence). The CDR3 runs 14 residues. The DNA for the CDR3 is TGTGCCAGCAGTCCGGGACAACGCACAGATACGCAGTATTTT. Amino acid sequence: CASSPGQRTDTQYF.

This chain connects TRBV6-4 to TRBJ1-1, with a weak D call TRBD1 (6 bases). From germline, CDR1 is MRHNA and CDR2 SNTAGT. There are 13 residues in the CDR3. Trimming took off 6 bases at V and 1 base at J, with 9 bases between the two ends. The CDR3 region is CASRYRANTEAFF. In nucleotides, the CDR3 is TGTGCCAGCAGATACAGGGCGAACACTGAAGCTTTCTTT.

There are a few counts of this clone. Other DNA variants within this sample encode the same CDR3. The chain recombines TRBV10-3 with TRBJ1-5; 7 nucleotides align to TRBD1. With V trimmed by 6 bases and J by 4 bases, 3 bases remained unmatched. The CDR3 runs to 13 residues. Germline V lookup: CDR1 ENHRY, CDR2 SYGVKD. The CDR3 DNA reads TGTGCCATCAGGGGGACAGATAATCAGCCCCAGCATTTT. Translation gives CAIRGTDNQPQHF.

The V call is TRBV7-2, the J call TRBJ2-1, with 8 bases aligning to TRBD2. The V gene's germline CDR1 is SGHTA and CDR2 FQGNSA. The V and J ends lost 3 bases and 5 bases, in that order; junction bases with no gene match: 6. The CDR3 is made up of 15 amino acids. The CDR3: CASSFRAGANNEQFF. CDR3 bases: TGTGCCAGCAGCTTCCGAGCGGGGGCGAACAATGAGCAGTTCTTC.

This rearrangement joins TRBV19 to TRBJ1-5; tentative D call: TRBD1 (5 bases). Germline loops: CDR1 LNHDA, CDR2 SQIVND (reference sequence). The ends were cut back, 11 bases at V and 3 bases at J, with 17 bases in the middle. The CDR3 has 14 residues. The DNA for the CDR3 is TGTGCCGCAAGGGGCACAGATTTCAATCAGCCCCAGCATTTT. Protein: CAARGTDFNQPQHF.

DNA of the CDR3: TGTGCCAGCAGCCGCTACTCTGGAAACACCATATATTTT. This gives the protein CASSRYSGNTIYF. This chain joins TRBV5-4 and TRBJ1-3; D ambiguous. The V end lost 4 bases, the J end lost 0 bases, and 5 bases lay between the germline ends. The CDR3 is made up of 13 amino acids. Germline lookup yields CDR1 SGHNT and CDR2 YYREEE (reference sequence).

The chain has TRBV27 and TRBJ2-3; 8 bases line up with TRBD1. In germline, CDR1 is MNHEY, CDR2 SMNVEV (reference sequence). Trimming cost V 4 bases and J 8 bases; bases outside gene matches: 8. The CDR3 runs to 14 residues. As DNA, the CDR3 is TGTGCCAGCAGTTGGGGACAGGAGTCCCCTACGCAGTATTTT. This gives the protein CASSWGQESPTQYF.